The next 14 T cell receptor beta chains were all read from a single sample in a study of blood T cell repertoires in COVID-19. Sequencing used immunoSEQ multiplex PCR; TCRdb keeps in-frame clones, though not all of them. In the table there are 79,000 or so clones, over 80% of which are singletons. The sample consisted of peripheral blood. These receptors all stem from a human donor in a cohort sampled during active COVID-19.

This chain connects TRBV28 to TRBJ1-1; D remains unclear. Germline CDR1 MDHEN, CDR2 SYDVKM. With 2 bases removed from V and 4 bases from J, the gap between germline ends came to 8 bases. The CDR3 sequence is 13 residues long. Written as DNA, the CDR3 is TGTGCCAGCAGTTTAAGAGGGTTCACTGAAGCTTTCTTT. Translating it yields CASSLRGFTEAFF.

The rearrangement links TRBV7-2 to TRBJ1-1, with a tentative D call TRBD1 (5 bases). This CDR3 comprises 15 residues. The germline V gene encodes CDR1 SGHTA and CDR2 FQGNSA. V was pared by 0 bases and J by 4 bases, with 12 bases between. CDR3 sequence: CASSLAGARFTEAFF. The CDR3, as DNA: TGTGCCAGCAGCTTAGCAGGGGCGAGATTCACTGAAGCTTTCTTT.

The J gene is TRBJ1-2, the V gene TRBV2; 12 bases map to TRBD1. With V trimmed by 6 bases and J by 4 bases, 12 bases remained unmatched. The CDR3 is made up of 17 amino acids. Germline V CDR1 and CDR2: SNHLY, FYNNEI. For the CDR3, the DNA is TGTGCCAGCAGGAAGGGGGACAGGGGGCGCATGGTCTATGGCTACACCTTC. It translates to CASRKGDRGRMVYGYTF.

The CDR3 loop is CASSTRTGHTIYF. CDR3 in DNA: TGTGCCAGCAGCACTCGGACAGGGCACACCATATATTTT. The V call is TRBV7-2, the J call TRBJ1-3; 8 bases are a match to TRBD1. Per the germline V gene, CDR1 is SGHTA and CDR2 is FQGNSA. After removal of 5 bases from V and 8 bases from J, the junction contained 5 bases not matched to a gene. The CDR3 has 13 amino acids.

V is TRBV10-1 and J is TRBJ2-3; D ambiguous. CDR1 and CDR2 (germline): WNHNN, SYGVQD (reference sequence). The CDR3 is made up of 13 amino acids. Trimming removed 4 bases from V and 2 bases from J, with 7 bases in between. CDR3 coding DNA: TGCGCCAGCAGTGGACTCTCCACAGATACGCAGTATTTT. Translation: CASSGLSTDTQYF.

V is TRBV5-5 and J is TRBJ2-1, with TRBD2 identical over 13 bases. V lost 0 bases, J lost 8 bases, and 2 bases stayed unmatched. The V gene's germline CDR1 is SGHKS and CDR2 YYEKEE (reference sequence). This CDR3 has 15 amino acids. The CDR3 region is CASSLGTSGRDEQFF. The CDR3, as DNA: TGTGCCAGCAGCTTGGGGACTAGCGGGAGAGATGAGCAGTTCTTC.

V usage is TRBV24-1 and J usage is TRBJ2-5; D perhaps matches TRBD2 (5 bases). V gave up 8 bases and J gave up 5 bases, with 14 bases separating them. From germline, CDR1 is KGHDR and CDR2 SFDVKD. This CDR3 spans 13 amino acids. CDR3 sequence (DNA): TGTGCCACCACTGGAGGCCCGGGGGAGACCCAGTACTTC. Amino acids: CATTGGPGETQYF.

The chain links TRBV30 to TRBJ1-5, with a possible D match to TRBD1 (6 bases). Trimming cost V 4 bases and J 0 bases, with 7 bases left between them. CDR3 length: 13 residues. Germline V gene sequence: CDR1 GTSNPN, CDR2 SVGIG (reference sequence). The CDR3 region has the DNA TGTGCCTGGAACAGGGATAGCAATCAGCCCCAGCATTTT. The encoded protein is CAWNRDSNQPQHF.

The chain employs TRBV29-1 and TRBJ1-1; perhaps TRBD1 as D (5 bases). This CDR3 contains 14 residues. Germline V gene data show CDR1 as SQVTM and CDR2 as ANQGSEA. The V end was cut by 6 bases, the J end by 5 bases, with 19 bases between. CDR3 protein: CSVLKGGRGTEAFF. As DNA, the CDR3 is TGCAGCGTCCTCAAAGGTGGGCGGGGGACTGAAGCTTTCTTT.

In this sample, this clone turned up once. The junction does not match germline at one end; this may be a read error. The V gene is TRBV14, the J gene TRBJ2-3; 8 bases line up with TRBD2. The CDR3 has 15 residues. Germline CDR1 and CDR2: SGHDN and FVKESK. As DNA, the CDR3 is TGTGCCAGCAGCCTAGGACTAGCAAGCAGAGATACGCAGTATTTT. Translating gives CASSLGLASRDTQYF.

The V gene is TRBV4-2, the J gene TRBJ2-2; D possibly corresponds to TRBD1 (5 bases). V was pared by 0 bases and J by 6 bases, with 14 bases between. The CDR3 covers 16 residues. Germline V gives CDR1 LGHNA, CDR2 YNFKEQ. CDR3: CASSQEARVSAGELFF. The CDR3 DNA follows: TGTGCCAGCAGCCAAGAGGCCAGGGTTTCGGCCGGGGAGCTGTTTTTT.

The V and J genes are TRBV2 and TRBJ2-3; TRBD1 agrees at 8 bases. Germline V gene data show CDR1 as SNHLY and CDR2 as FYNNEI. The junction had 4 bases not matched to a gene; V was cut back by 5 bases and J by 3 bases. The CDR3 runs 14 residues. The CDR3 sequence is CASSFDRGTDTQYF. The CDR3 coding sequence is TGTGCCAGCAGTTTTGACAGGGGTACAGATACGCAGTATTTT.

The chain combines TRBV6-5 with TRBJ2-1; a weak D match, TRBD2 (5 bases). This CDR3 has 13 amino acids. The germline gives CDR1 MNHEY, CDR2 SVGAGI. Between the trimmed V and J ends, which lost 6 bases and 6 bases, there was a span of 12 bases. CDR3 DNA: TGTGCCAGCAGGCTCACCGCGGGCAATGAGCAGTTCTTC. It codes for CASRLTAGNEQFF.

This clone has just a few counts. This rearrangement joins TRBV19 to TRBJ2-7; TRBD1 is a possible D gene (5 bases). The CDR3 sequence is 18 residues long. V was shortened by 4 bases and J by 5 bases, with 27 bases between the two germline ends. In germline, CDR1 is LNHDA, CDR2 SQIVND (reference sequence). The CDR3 region is CASSTRVRGTVPRNEQYF. In DNA, the CDR3 is TGTGCCAGTAGTACCAGGGTTCGAGGCACCGTACCGCGCAACGAGCAGTACTTC.